Listed below are T cell receptor beta chains from one sample, sequenced in a study of T cell responses to AZD1222 COVID-19 vaccine. Profiling relied on immunoSEQ multiplex PCR, and the TCRdb table lists in-frame clones only, not all of them. The sample lists about 70,000 clones, about 83% occurring once. The source was peripheral blood, collected 28 days after the second AZD1222 dose. These receptors were taken from an adult who received the AZD1222 COVID-19 vaccine. CDR3s include the opening cysteine and the closing phenylalanine or tryptophan. Fields, in order: CDR3 length, D gene, V gene, J gene, clone size, CDR3 DNA, CDR3 protein. The D gene is left open where the match is weak. Clone sizes are given selectively: once, few, many, or a class where the clone is expanded.

11	.	TRBV6-6	TRBJ2-7	.	TGTGCCAGCAGTTCTACCTACGAGCAGTACTTC	CASSSTYEQYF
14	.	TRBV27	TRBJ1-1	.	TGTGCCAGCAGTCTCCACAGGTTTGGCACTGAAGCTTTCTTT	CASSLHRFGTEAFF
12	.	TRBV5-6	TRBJ1-1	.	TGTGCCAGCAGATGGGGCGAAACTGAAGCTTTCTTT	CASRWGETEAFF
16	.	TRBV30	TRBJ1-4	.	TGTGCCTGGAGTTTCCGAGGGGCTCAGCTGGTAGGAAAACTGTTTTTT	CAWSFRGAQLVGKLFF
15	.	TRBV9	TRBJ1-6	.	TGTGCCAGCAGCTTATCCGGGACGCCAAATTCACCCCTCCACTTT	CASSLSGTPNSPLHF
16	TRBD2	TRBV10-3	TRBJ2-3	.	TGTGCCATCAGTACCCTAGCGGGGGGAAGCACAGATACGCAGTATTTT	CAISTLAGGSTDTQYF
15	.	TRBV6-5	TRBJ1-4	.	TGTGCCAGCAGTCCCCAGATAGCAACTAATGAAAAACTGTTTTTT	CASSPQIATNEKLFF
16	TRBD1	TRBV9	TRBJ1-6	.	TGTGCCAGCAGCCTTACAGGGGGATTGGATAATTCACCCCTCCACTTT	CASSLTGGLDNSPLHF
16	TRBD2	TRBV6-1	TRBJ2-1	.	TGTGCCAGCAGTGCGTCTAGCGGGGGGGCCTACAATGAGCAGTTCTTC	CASSASSGGAYNEQFF
14	.	TRBV9	TRBJ2-5	.	TGTGCCAGCAGCGTCGGGATGGCGGGGGAGACCCAGTACTTC	CASSVGMAGETQYF
14	.	TRBV4-2	TRBJ2-5	.	TGTGCCAGCAGCCAAGTACGGGAAGTGGAGACCCAGTACTTC	CASSQVREVETQYF
15	.	TRBV11-1	TRBJ2-2	.	TGTGCCAGCTCTTTCGGAGGGCGGAGCACCGGGGAGCTGTTTTTT	CASSFGGRSTGELFF
16	TRBD1	TRBV6-1	TRBJ1-6	.	TGTGCCAGCAGTGATTCCGCAGGGGGCCGAAATTCACCCCTCCACTTT	CASSDSAGGRNSPLHF
16	TRBD1	TRBV6-5	TRBJ2-3	.	TGTGCCAGCAGTTTTGACAGGGAAAGGGCCACAGATACGCAGTATTTT	CASSFDRERATDTQYF
15	.	TRBV25-1	TRBJ2-2	.	TGTGCCAGCAGGCCTCCGGGACGGAACACCGGGGAGCTGTTTTTT	CASRPPGRNTGELFF
16	.	TRBV6-2/TRBV6-3	TRBJ1-5	.	TGTGCCAGCAGTTACGTAGGAGGCCGTAGCAATCAGCCCCAGCATTTT	CASSYVGGRSNQPQHF
16	TRBD1	TRBV5-5	TRBJ1-4	.	TGTGCCAGCAGCTTGGGTACAGGGGCCGGTATTGAAAAACTGTTTTTT	CASSLGTGAGIEKLFF
15	TRBD1	TRBV9	TRBJ1-3	.	TGTGCCAGCAGCCGCCCAGGGGGCCTTGGAAACACCATATATTTT	CASSRPGGLGNTIYF
15	TRBD1	TRBV6-5	TRBJ1-4	few	TGTGCCAGCAGAAAAACCGGGACAGGGGATGAAAAACTGTTTTTT	CASRKTGTGDEKLFF
15	.	TRBV27	TRBJ2-3	.	TGTGCCAGCAGTCCCAACTGGGGGACTACAGATACGCAGTATTTT	CASSPNWGTTDTQYF
15	.	TRBV5-4	TRBJ1-2	.	TGTGCCAGCAGCTTGGCCCTCGGGGAGGGCTATGGCTACACCTTC	CASSLALGEGYGYTF
16	.	TRBV4-1	TRBJ1-3	.	TGCGCCAGCAGCCAACGGGGAGGGGGCTCTGGAAACACCATATATTTT	CASSQRGGGSGNTIYF
16	.	TRBV19	TRBJ1-4	.	TGTGCCAGTAGTACACTCCTTAGCCGGGGATCGGAAAAACTGTTTTTT	CASSTLLSRGSEKLFF
16	TRBD2	TRBV9	TRBJ2-1	.	TGTGCCAGCAGCATCCGCGGGGGGGACTCCTACAATGAGCAGTTCTTC	CASSIRGGDSYNEQFF
12	.	TRBV10-2	TRBJ1-5	.	TGCGCCAGCAGTTATAGCAATCAGCCCCAGCATTTT	CASSYSNQPQHF
15	.	TRBV5-1	TRBJ1-4	.	TGCGCCAGCAGCCCGGTCGGGGGTAGTAATGAAAAACTGTTTTTT	CASSPVGGSNEKLFF
13	.	TRBV19	TRBJ1-1	.	TGTGCCAGTAGTCTTCAGATGAACACTGAAGCTTTCTTT	CASSLQMNTEAFF
15	TRBD2	TRBV7-2	TRBJ2-3	.	TGTGCCAGCAGCTTACTGCGGGGGGGCACAGATACGCAGTATTTT	CASSLLRGGTDTQYF
15	.	TRBV6-6	TRBJ1-5	once	TGTGCCATCACTAGAGGACTCAGGGACAATCAGCCCCAGCATTTT	CAITRGLRDNQPQHF
15	TRBD1	TRBV10-1	TRBJ2-1	.	TGCGCCAGCAAGGAGGGACAGGGGGCTGATAATGAGCAGTTCTTC	CASKEGQGADNEQFF
12	.	TRBV6-5	TRBJ2-1	.	TGTGCCACGGAAGGGACCTACAATGAGCAGTTCTTC	CATEGTYNEQFF
17	TRBD1	TRBV7-9	TRBJ1-2	.	TGTGCCAGCAGCTCCCTAGTGGGGGGACAGGGTAACTATGGCTACACCTTC	CASSSLVGGQGNYGYTF
14	.	TRBV2	TRBJ1-4	.	TGTGCCAGCAGGGAACAGGGTGTGGTTGAAAAACTGTTTTTT	CASREQGVVEKLFF
15	.	TRBV3-1/TRBV3-2	TRBJ2-1	.	TGTGCCAGCAGCGATACGATCCATTCCGACAATGAGCAGTTCTTC	CASSDTIHSDNEQFF
14	.	TRBV5-6	TRBJ1-1	.	TGTGCCAGCAGCTTGGGACAGGTGAACACTGAAGCTTTCTTT	CASSLGQVNTEAFF
19	.	TRBV7-6	TRBJ1-1	.	TGTGCCAGCAGCTTAGGTTTTAGCGTCGGGCAGACGATTAACACTGAAGCTTTCTTT	CASSLGFSVGQTINTEAFF
12	.	TRBV7-9	TRBJ1-2	.	TGTGCCAGCAGCTTAGAGGTTCGTGGCTACACCTTC	CASSLEVRGYTF
14	TRBD1	TRBV11-2	TRBJ2-7	.	TGTGCCAGCGGGAGGCAGGGGGCGGTTGGCGAGCAGTACTTC	CASGRQGAVGEQYF
14	.	TRBV7-2	TRBJ1-4	.	TGTGCCAGCACCCATACAGCCGCGGGTGAAAAACTGTTTTTT	CASTHTAAGEKLFF
13	.	TRBV7-8	TRBJ1-4	few	TGTGCCAGCAGCTTATATCTTAATGAAAAACTGTTTTTT	CASSLYLNEKLFF
15	TRBD1	TRBV6-5	TRBJ1-2	.	TGTGCCAGCAGTTACCAACAGGGGATTAACTATGGCTACACCTTC	CASSYQQGINYGYTF
15	TRBD1	TRBV3-1/TRBV3-2	TRBJ2-7	.	TGTGCCAGCAGCCAGGGGTTCGACAGGGACTACGAGCAGTACTTC	CASSQGFDRDYEQYF
14	.	TRBV6-1	TRBJ1-1	.	TGTGCCAGCAGTGAATGGCCGCGGGGCACTGAAGCTTTCTTT	CASSEWPRGTEAFF
16	TRBD2	TRBV18	TRBJ2-5	.	TGTGCCAGCTCAGTCGCACTAGCGGGACTACAAGAGACCCAGTACTTC	CASSVALAGLQETQYF
15	.	TRBV7-2	TRBJ2-7	once	TGTGCCAGCAGCTTCTACACGGGTAGCCTCTACGAGCAGTACTTC	CASSFYTGSLYEQYF